This T cell receptor beta chain was obtained from a study of siplizumab effects on memory and regulatory T cells. Background on the study: With siplizumab at approximately 1 ug/mL or without drug, mixed lymphocyte reactions were set up in pairs.

In its sample, this clone ranks as medium-sized. Its cognate antigen is unknown. Produced via immunoSEQ multiplex PCR; TCRdb's table is partial and in-frame only. The sample has 20,000 or so clones, approximately 44% seen once; the top ten hold 6% to 7%. The cells of the mixed lymphocyte reaction underwent a roughly 6-day coculture at 37°C. This CDR3 is built from 16 residues. V was pared by 5 bases and J by 4 bases, with 12 bases of the junction left unmatched. Germline V gives CDR1 LNHDA, CDR2 SQIVND (reference sequence). This chain connects TRBV19 to TRBJ1-2; 8 bases map to TRBD1. The sequencing input was CFSE-low (dividing) CD4+ T cells sorted from an allogeneic mixed lymphocyte reaction. The receptor was isolated from a human donor in good health; the cells came from an allogeneic mixed lymphocyte reaction. Some clones in this sample may be carry-over from other donors' samples. The CDR3 protein is CASSVTGGRKGYGYTF. Written as DNA, the CDR3 is TGTGCCAGTAGTGTCACAGGGGGGCGAAAGGGCTATGGCTACACCTTC.